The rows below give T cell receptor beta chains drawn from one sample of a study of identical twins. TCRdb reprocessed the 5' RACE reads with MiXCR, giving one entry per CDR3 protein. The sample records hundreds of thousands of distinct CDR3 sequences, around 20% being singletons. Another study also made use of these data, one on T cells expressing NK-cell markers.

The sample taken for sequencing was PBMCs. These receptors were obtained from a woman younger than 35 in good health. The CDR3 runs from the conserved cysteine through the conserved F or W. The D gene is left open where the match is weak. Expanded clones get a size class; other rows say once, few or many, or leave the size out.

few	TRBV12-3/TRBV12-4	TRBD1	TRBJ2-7	TGTGCCAGCAGTTTCGGCAGGGGGCGACCAGACGAGCAGTACTTC	CASSFGRGRPDEQYF
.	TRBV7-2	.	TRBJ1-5	TGTGCCAGCAGCCCGAGACGGGATAGCAATCAGCCCCAGCATTTT	CASSPRRDSNQPQHF
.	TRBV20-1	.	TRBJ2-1	TGCAGTGCCAGGAGTAGAAACTCCTACAATGAGCAGTTCTTC	CSARSRNSYNEQFF
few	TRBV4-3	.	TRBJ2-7	TGCGCCAGCAGCCAAAAACTCGGGCAGGGCATATCCTACGAGCAGTACTTC	CASSQKLGQGISYEQYF
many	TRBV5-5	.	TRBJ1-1	TGTGCCAGCAGCTTGATGGGCGGCGGGGCTTTCTTT	CASSLMGGGAFF
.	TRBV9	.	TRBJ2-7	TGTGCCAGCAGCGTAAACCCTCACTACGAGCAGTACTTC	CASSVNPHYEQYF
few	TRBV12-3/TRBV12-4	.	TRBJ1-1	TGTGCCAGCAGTCAGGACGGGAACACTGAAGCTTTCTTT	CASSQDGNTEAFF
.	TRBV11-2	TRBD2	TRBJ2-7	TGTGCCAGCAGCTCAAGCGGGAGGCCCTACGAGCAGTACTTC	CASSSSGRPYEQYF
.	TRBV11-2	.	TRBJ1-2	TGTGCCAGCTACAGGGCCGCGGGTGGCTACACCTTC	CASYRAAGGYTF
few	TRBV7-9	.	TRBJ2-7	TGTGCCAGCAGACCCGTGGGGACCTCCTACGAGCAGTACTTC	CASRPVGTSYEQYF
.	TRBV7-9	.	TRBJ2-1	TGTGCCAGCAGCTTAATACTGCGTAACAATGAGCAGTTCTTC	CASSLILRNNEQFF
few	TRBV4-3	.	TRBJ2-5	TGCGCCAGCAGCCAAATACAGCGAGGGGAGACCCAGTACTTC	CASSQIQRGETQYF
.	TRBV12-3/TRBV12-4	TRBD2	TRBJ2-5	TGTGCCAGCAGTTTACAGCGGGGAGAACAAGAGACCCAGTACTTC	CASSLQRGEQETQYF
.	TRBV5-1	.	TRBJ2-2	TGCGCCAGCAGCCACCTGGGGGCGGGCACCGGGGAGCTGTTTTTT	CASSHLGAGTGELFF
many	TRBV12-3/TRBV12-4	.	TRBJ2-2	TGTGCCAGCAGTTATCGGGGCTCGAACACCGGGGAGCTGTTTTTT	CASSYRGSNTGELFF
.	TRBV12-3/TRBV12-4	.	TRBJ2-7	TGTGCCAGCAGGTTCGGGGGAAGGACCTACGAGCAGTACTTC	CASRFGGRTYEQYF
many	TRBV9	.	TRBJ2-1	TGTGCCAGCAGCCCCCGAGCGGGTTACAATGAGCAGTTCTTC	CASSPRAGYNEQFF
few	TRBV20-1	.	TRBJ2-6	TGCAGTGCTCGGAACTCTGGGGCCAACGTCCTGACTTTC	CSARNSGANVLTF
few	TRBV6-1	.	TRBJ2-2	TGTGCCAGCAGTCCCCGCCACACCGGGGAGCTGTTTTTT	CASSPRHTGELFF
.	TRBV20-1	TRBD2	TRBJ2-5	TGCAGTGCTAGAGATGTTGGGGGGGATCAAGAGACCCAGTACTTC	CSARDVGGDQETQYF
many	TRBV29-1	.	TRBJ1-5	TGCAGCGTGCGGGAGGGTTCGGGCAATCAGCCCCAGCATTTT	CSVREGSGNQPQHF
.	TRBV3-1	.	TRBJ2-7	TGTGCCAGCAGCCCCGACGCTCGGAGCTCCTACGAGCAGTACTTC	CASSPDARSSYEQYF
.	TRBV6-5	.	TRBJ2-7	TGTGCCAGCAGTTACTCGAAAGGTGGGGGGGGACAGCGCTACTACGAGCAGTACTTC	CASSYSKGGGGQRYYEQYF
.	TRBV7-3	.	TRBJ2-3	TGTGCCAGCAGCCCCGCTCCCCAGAACTCAGATACGCAGTATTTT	CASSPAPQNSDTQYF
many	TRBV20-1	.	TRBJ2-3	TGCAGTGCTCCCTCCGTAGATACGCAGTATTTT	CSAPSVDTQYF
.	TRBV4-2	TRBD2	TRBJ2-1	TGTGCCAGCAGCCAATTCGGGGGGAGGAACAATGAGCAGTTCTTC	CASSQFGGRNNEQFF
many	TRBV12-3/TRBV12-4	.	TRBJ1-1	TGTGCCAGCAGTTTAGGTAGAAACATCGCTGAAGCTTTCTTT	CASSLGRNIAEAFF
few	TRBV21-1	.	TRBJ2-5	TGTGCCAGAGGGGGTCTCGGGACCCAGTACTTC	CARGGLGTQYF